Sequencing of this T cell receptor beta chain was carried out in a study of Graves' ophthalmopathy and Graves' hyperthyroidism. This clonotype was picked up many times. Its target is not known. Uncontrolled infections, other autoimmune diseases, pregnancy or lactation barred patients from enrollment. The diagnostic workup employed clinical symptoms, serum thyroxine, TRAb, thyroid ultrasound and orbital computed tomography. General study results and limits: The model forecast ophthalmopathy progression, reaching roughly 71% sensitivity and approximately 79% specificity. Among thyroid clonotypes expanded above 0.001 frequency, most also appeared in blood.

The sequenced template was RNA, covering the TCR beta CDR3 region. First-round RT-PCR employed HTBI primers, with a second-round multiplex PCR after it. TCRdb re-called the multiplex PCR reads with MiXCR, one entry per CDR3 protein. This table holds over a million distinct CDR3 sequences, 35% to 40% found once. CDR3 size: 12 residues. Germline V gives CDR1 DFQATT, CDR2 SNEGSKA (reference sequence). The V end was cut by 3 bases, the J end by 2 bases, with 4 bases between. The V gene is TRBV20-1, the J gene TRBJ1-4; D gene ambiguous. Sequenced sample: peripheral blood or thyroid tissue (not recorded which). This clonotype was obtained from an adult man with Graves' hyperthyroidism. The CDR3 is CSARSTNEKLFF. The CDR3 DNA reads as TGCAGTGCTAGGAGCACTAATGAAAAACTGTTTTTT.